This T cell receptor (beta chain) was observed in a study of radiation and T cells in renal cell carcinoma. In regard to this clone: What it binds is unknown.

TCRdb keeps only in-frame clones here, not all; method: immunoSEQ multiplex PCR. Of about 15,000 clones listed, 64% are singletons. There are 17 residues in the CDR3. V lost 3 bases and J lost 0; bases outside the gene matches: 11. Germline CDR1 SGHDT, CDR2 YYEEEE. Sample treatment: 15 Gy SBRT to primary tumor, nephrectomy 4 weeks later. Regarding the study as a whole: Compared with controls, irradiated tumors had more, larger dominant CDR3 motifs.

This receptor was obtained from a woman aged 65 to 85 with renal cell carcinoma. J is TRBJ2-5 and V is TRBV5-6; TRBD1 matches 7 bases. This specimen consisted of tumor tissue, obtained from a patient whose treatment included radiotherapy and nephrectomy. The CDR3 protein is CASSSTDRARYQETQYF. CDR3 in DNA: TGTGCCAGCAGCTCGACCGACAGGGCTCGTTACCAAGAGACCCAGTACTTC.